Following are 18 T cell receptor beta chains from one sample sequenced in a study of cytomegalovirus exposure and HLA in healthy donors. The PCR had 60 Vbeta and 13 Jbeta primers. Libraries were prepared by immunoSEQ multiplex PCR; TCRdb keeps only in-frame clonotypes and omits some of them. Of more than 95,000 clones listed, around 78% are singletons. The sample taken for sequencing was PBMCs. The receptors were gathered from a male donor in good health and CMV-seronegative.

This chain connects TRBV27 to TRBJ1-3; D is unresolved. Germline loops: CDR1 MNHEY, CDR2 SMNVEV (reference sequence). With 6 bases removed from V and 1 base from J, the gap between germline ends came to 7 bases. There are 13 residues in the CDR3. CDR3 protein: CASRFISGNTIYF. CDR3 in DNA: TGTGCCAGCAGATTTATATCTGGAAACACCATATATTTT.

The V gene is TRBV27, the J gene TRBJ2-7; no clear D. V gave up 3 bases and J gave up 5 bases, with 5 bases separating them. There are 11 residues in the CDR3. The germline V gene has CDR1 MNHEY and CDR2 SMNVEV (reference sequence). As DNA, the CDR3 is TGTGCCAGCAGTTTTCTCGACGAGCAGTACTTC. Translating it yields CASSFLDEQYF.

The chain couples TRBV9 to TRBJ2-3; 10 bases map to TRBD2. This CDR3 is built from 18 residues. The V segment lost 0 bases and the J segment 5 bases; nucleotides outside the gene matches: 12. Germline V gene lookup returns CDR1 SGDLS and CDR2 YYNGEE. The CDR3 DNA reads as TGTGCCAGCAGCGTAGGGCCCCGAGCCGGGACTAGCGAAGATACGCAGTATTTT. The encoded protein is CASSVGPRAGTSEDTQYF.

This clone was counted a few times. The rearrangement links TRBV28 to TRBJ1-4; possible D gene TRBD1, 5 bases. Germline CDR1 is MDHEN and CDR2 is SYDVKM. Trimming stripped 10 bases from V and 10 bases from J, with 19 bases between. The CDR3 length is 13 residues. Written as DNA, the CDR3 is TGTGCCACCCTGGACACAGTAGGGGTAAAACTGTTTTTT. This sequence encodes CATLDTVGVKLFF.

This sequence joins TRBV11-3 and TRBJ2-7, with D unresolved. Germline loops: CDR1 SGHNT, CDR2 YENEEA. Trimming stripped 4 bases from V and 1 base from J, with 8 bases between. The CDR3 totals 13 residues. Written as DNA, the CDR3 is TGTGCCAGCAGCTCCGCAGGATCCTACGAGCAGTACTTC. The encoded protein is CASSSAGSYEQYF.

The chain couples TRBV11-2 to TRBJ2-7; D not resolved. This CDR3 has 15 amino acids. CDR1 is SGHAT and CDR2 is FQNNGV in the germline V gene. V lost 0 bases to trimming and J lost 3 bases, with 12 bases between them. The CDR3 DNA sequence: TGTGCCAGCAGCTTAGATGGTTCGCACTTCTACGAGCAGTACTTC. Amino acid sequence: CASSLDGSHFYEQYF.

CDR3 nucleotide sequence: TGTGCCAGCTCACCCAGGACATCCACAGATACGCAGTATTTT. It yields the protein CASSPRTSTDTQYF. The chain links TRBV18 to TRBJ2-3; D might be TRBD1 (5 bases). The germline V and J ends were trimmed by 3 bases and 2 bases, with 9 bases remaining between them. The CDR3 is made up of 14 amino acids. Germline lookup yields CDR1 KGHSH and CDR2 LQKENI.

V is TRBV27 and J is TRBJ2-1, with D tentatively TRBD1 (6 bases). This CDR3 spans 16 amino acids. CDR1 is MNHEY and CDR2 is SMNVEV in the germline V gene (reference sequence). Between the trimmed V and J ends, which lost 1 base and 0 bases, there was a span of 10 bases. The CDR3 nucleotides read TGTGCCAGCAGTTTATTAGGGGGTAGCTCCTACAATGAGCAGTTCTTC. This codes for CASSLLGGSSYNEQFF.

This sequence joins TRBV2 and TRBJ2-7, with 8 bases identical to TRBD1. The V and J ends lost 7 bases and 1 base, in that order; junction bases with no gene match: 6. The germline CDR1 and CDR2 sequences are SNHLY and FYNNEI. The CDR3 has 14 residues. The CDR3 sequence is CASTRDRTSYEQYF. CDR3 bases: TGTGCCAGCACTCGGGACAGGACTTCCTACGAGCAGTACTTC.

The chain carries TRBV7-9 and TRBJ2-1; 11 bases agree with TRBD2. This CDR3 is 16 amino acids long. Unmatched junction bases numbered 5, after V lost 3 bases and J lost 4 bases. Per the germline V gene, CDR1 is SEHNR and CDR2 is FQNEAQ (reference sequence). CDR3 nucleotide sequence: TGTGCCAGCAGCTTGGCGGGACTAGCGGAATACAATGAGCAGTTCTTC. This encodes CASSLAGLAEYNEQFF.

The CDR3 nucleotides read TGTGCCAGCAGCTTACGCTTAGCGGGAGGGCTACACAATGAGCAGTTCTTC. Its translation is CASSLRLAGGLHNEQFF. The chain is built from TRBV7-2 and TRBJ2-1; 11 bases line up with TRBD2. Unmatched junction bases numbered 8, after V lost 2 bases and J lost 5 bases. The CDR3 sequence is 17 residues long. Germline assignment: CDR1 SGHTA and CDR2 FQGNSA.

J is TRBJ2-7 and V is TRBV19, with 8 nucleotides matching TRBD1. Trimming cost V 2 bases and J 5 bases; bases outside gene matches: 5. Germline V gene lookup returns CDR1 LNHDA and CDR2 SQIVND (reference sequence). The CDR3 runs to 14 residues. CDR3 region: CASSIQGARDEQYF. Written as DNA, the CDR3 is TGTGCCAGTAGTATACAGGGGGCACGCGACGAGCAGTACTTC.

In DNA, the CDR3 is TGTGCCAGTAGTCCCCGGACAGGGTCGAACACCGGGGAGCTGTTTTTT. The encoded protein is CASSPRTGSNTGELFF. The rearrangement links TRBV19 to TRBJ2-2; TRBD1 agrees at 8 bases. CDR1 is LNHDA and CDR2 is SQIVND in the germline V gene (reference sequence). J gave up 0 bases and V 5 bases, and 5 bases lay outside the gene matches. This CDR3 is 16 amino acids long.

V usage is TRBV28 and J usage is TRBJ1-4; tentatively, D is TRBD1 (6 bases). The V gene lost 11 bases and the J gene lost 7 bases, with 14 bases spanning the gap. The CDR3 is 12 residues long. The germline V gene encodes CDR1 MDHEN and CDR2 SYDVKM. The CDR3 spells CAAGGRSEKLFF. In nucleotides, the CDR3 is TGTGCCGCCGGGGGGCGCTCTGAAAAACTGTTTTTT.

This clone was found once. DNA of the CDR3: TGTGCCAGCAGACTAGCGGTCTCCTACGAGCAGTACTTC. Its translation: CASRLAVSYEQYF. V is TRBV2 and J is TRBJ2-7; 8 positions match TRBD2. J was trimmed by 0 bases and V by 6 bases; bases with no gene match: 1. Germline CDR1 and CDR2: SNHLY and FYNNEI. The CDR3 extends over 13 amino acids.

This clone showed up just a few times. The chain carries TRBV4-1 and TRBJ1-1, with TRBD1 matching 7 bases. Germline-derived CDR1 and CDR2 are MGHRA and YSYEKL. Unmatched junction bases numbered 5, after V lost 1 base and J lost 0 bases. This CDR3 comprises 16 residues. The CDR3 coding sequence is TGCGCCAGCAGCCAAGTTCAGGGACAGATGAACACTGAAGCTTTCTTT. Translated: CASSQVQGQMNTEAFF.

The CDR3 DNA is TGTGCCTGGTGCCGGGACAGGGACTACGAGCAGTACTTC. Its protein product is CAWCRDRDYEQYF. The rearrangement links TRBV30 to TRBJ2-7; TRBD1 aligns across 9 bases. This CDR3 is 13 amino acids long. Germline lookup yields CDR1 GTSNPN and CDR2 SVGIG (reference sequence). Trimming at V came to 5 bases and at J to 3 bases, leaving 5 bases not matched to a gene.

CDR3 sequence reads: CASSPSSPLGSLYQETQYF. CDR3 sequence (DNA): TGTGCCAGCAGCCCCTCATCCCCGCTGGGCAGCTTGTACCAAGAGACCCAGTACTTC. The rearrangement uses TRBV9 and TRBJ2-5; D is undetermined. Trimming removed 4 bases from V and 0 bases from J, with 25 bases in between. This CDR3 spans 19 amino acids. Germline CDR1 is SGDLS and CDR2 is YYNGEE.